This T cell receptor (beta chain) was documented in a study of identical twins (dated by TCRdb to between 2015 and 2016). About the full investigation: To test whether fetal clonotypes persist, the study used deep sequencing on TCR alpha and beta repertoires from monozygotic twins, unrelated adults of various ages, and cord blood. To rule out contamination, the twin experiments were replicated at different times with different library preparation protocols.

The CDR3, from cysteine to phenylalanine, totals 18 residues. Of the read, only the CDR3 DNA is kept; its 54 bases are in frame from base 1. CDR1 is given as SSHAT and CDR2 as FNYEAQ, both from the germline V gene (reference sequence). The library was prepared using 5' RACE. The sequencing machine was an Illumina HiSeq 2000. Template switching introduced a universal primer binding site; the final cDNA contained a unique molecular identifier, enabling accurate counting of TCR cDNA molecules. First-strand cDNA for TCR alpha and beta chains was synthesized from specific primers in the conserved constant-segment region. To control for contamination, every cDNA library carried two barcodes: a SMART-Mk sample barcode plus Illumina barcodes. TruSeq adapter sequences, together with Illumina sample barcodes, were added in two successive PCR steps. The TCR alpha and beta cDNA libraries were sequenced on the Illumina HiSeq platform using custom primers. The original methods were these. MiGEC was used to process raw reads and extract unique molecular identifiers, and MiXCR was used to find CDR3 positions. For each individual, recombination models were inferred using an EM algorithm with the repgenHMM and IGoR tools. The analysis of shared clonotypes was done with the tcR package in R, with sharing normalized by the product of cloneset sizes. To study raw recombination free of thymic and clonal selection effects, out-of-frame nonproductive sequences were analyzed. TCRdb reworked the public reads: Q25 trimming with fastp, MiXCR clone assembly, productive beta chains retained. Identical CDR3 protein sequences are pooled into one entry, listed with their most common genes and DNA. For this entry, the V and J calls and clone size follow TCRdb and not the study's own pipeline. This sample is represented by 1.5 million or so distinct CDR3 sequences; roughly 35% of them were singletons. The ten largest clones add up to roughly 0.3% of the sample.

Only healthy Caucasian donors were included. The paper as a whole reports these results and caveats: Recombination models systematically underestimated out-of-frame TCR alpha sharing in monozygotic twins but agreed with sharing between unrelated individuals. Zero-insertion analyses could be partly confounded by invariant T cells such as MAIT and iNKT, although diverse VJ usage argued against such confounding for most clonotypes. Fewer insertions were carried by abundant cord blood beta clonotypes, a similar but weaker trend appeared in young adult naive repertoires, and no such trend appeared in memory repertoires. Because the same donors could not be followed over many years, the conclusions depended on cross-sectional statistical analysis. In beta out-of-frame sequences, excess twin sharing was weaker, because having fewer shared sequences lowered the signal-to-noise ratio. Compared with coincidental sharing between unrelated individuals, out-of-frame TCR alpha sequences shared between twins had an excess of sequences with low generation probability.

As to this clonotype: The target of this receptor is not known. A read error may account for a junction end that differs from germline.

This clonotype originated in a newborn girl in good health. Sequencing was done on a sample of cord blood. Here the chain combines TRBV7-7 and TRBJ2-1, and 11 junctional nucleotides match TRBD2. The assigned J gene may be wrong: the sequence end matches TRBJ2-7 better. The CDR3 region: CASSSRTSGLGGYNEQYF. The DNA is TGTGCTAGCAGCTCGCGGACTAGCGGGTTAGGTGGATACAATGAGCAGTACTTC.